The sequence of this TCR beta chain was determined in a study of blood T cell repertoires in COVID-19. Overall study: Spain, Italy and the United States supplied samples that represented acute and convalescent COVID-19. PBMCs, B-cell-depleted T cells, or T cells were the source of the cDNA or gDNA that made up the material.

As processed by the authors: Reference gene primer amplification in the assay estimated nucleated cell counts. The data were produced by immunoSEQ multiplex PCR, yet TCRdb's version contains in-frame clones alone and is incomplete. From that table come the V and J calls and clone size; the DNA was used to work out D and trimming. The sample holds under 250,000 clones, roughly 75% seen once. This CDR3 is built from 16 residues. With 4 bases clipped from V and 2 bases from J, the junction kept 7 bases outside the gene matches. The germline V gene has CDR1 LNHDA and CDR2 SQIVND (reference sequence). The receptor comes from a woman in her 70s with acute or convalescent COVID-19. The specimen sequenced was peripheral blood. V is TRBV19 and J is TRBJ2-3, with 9 bases identical to TRBD2. The CDR3 loop is CASSTISGGDTDTQYF. CDR3 sequence (DNA): TGTGCCAGTAGTACCATTAGCGGGGGTGACACAGATACGCAGTATTTT.